The TCR beta chain under discussion was sequenced for a study of cytomegalovirus exposure and HLA in healthy donors. PCR primers comprised 60 Vbeta and 13 Jbeta primers. The assay was immunoSEQ multiplex PCR, and TCRdb's table has in-frame clones only and misses some. The sample includes around 130,000 clones, more than 80% seen only once; the top ten take 1%. The CDR3 loop spans 15 amino acids. V lost 5 bases, J lost 2 bases, and 6 bases stayed unmatched. CDR1 and CDR2 (germline): MNHEY, SMNVEV (reference sequence). The clonotype originates from a middle-aged man in good health and CMV-seronegative. The sample was PBMCs. This chain connects TRBV27 to TRBJ1-5; 7 nucleotides match TRBD1. The CDR3 coding sequence is TGTGCCAGCAGTCCGCGGACAGGAGGCAATCAGCCCCAGCATTTT. This translates into CASSPRTGGNQPQHF.